The clone carrying this T cell receptor (beta chain) was counted only a few times. Its antigen is still unknown. This entry is derived from a study of cytomegalovirus exposure and HLA in healthy donors. The study, taken as a whole, reports: Across donors, sequencing depth was assumed by presence/absence analyses to be roughly uniform. It was in a later analysis that TCR association rates were seen to vary by HLA locus, highest for DRB1 and lowest for HLA-C. In a later analysis, a missense DCLRE1C variant was linked to TCR beta V- and J-gene trimming. Diagnosis of cytomegalovirus status made by the classifier reportedly showed high specificity and sensitivity.

The V end lost 0 bases, the J end lost 3 bases, and 9 bases lay between the germline ends. There are 14 residues in the CDR3. Germline CDR1 and CDR2: SGHDN and FVKESK. PCR primers comprised 60 Vbeta and 13 Jbeta primers. Only in-frame clones appear in the TCRdb table, and some are missing; sequencing was by immunoSEQ multiplex PCR. The table has around 140,000 clones, 64% seen once. The source is a middle-aged woman in good health and CMV-seronegative. The chain employs TRBV14 and TRBJ2-7; D is unclear. The specimen sequenced was PBMCs. The CDR3 sequence: CASSQDLTSYEQYF. The CDR3 DNA follows: TGTGCCAGCAGCCAAGACCTCACCAGCTACGAGCAGTACTTC.